These 6 T cell receptor beta chains originate from one sample sequenced in a study of Graves' ophthalmopathy and Graves' hyperthyroidism. Amplification from RNA transcripts yielded the TCR beta CDR3 regions. Amplification began with first-round RT-PCR using HTBI primers, then second-round multiplex PCR was performed. One entry per CDR3 protein results from TCRdb running MiXCR on the multiplex PCR reads. The data hold about 400,000 distinct CDR3 sequences, with 20% to 25% observed a single time. Sequencing was performed on peripheral blood. Source of these receptors: a woman aged 18-35 years with stable Graves' hyperthyroidism.

The V and J genes are TRBV20-1 and TRBJ1-1; D perhaps matches TRBD1 (5 bases). The V end was cut by 6 bases, the J end by 1 base, with 12 bases between. CDR1 is DFQATT and CDR2 is SNEGSKA in the germline V gene (reference sequence). The CDR3 is 13 amino acids. CDR3 sequence reads: CSAREDENTEAFF. The CDR3 nucleotides are TGCAGTGCCAGGGAGGATGAGAACACTGAAGCTTTCTTT.

Details on this clonotype: Here the CDR3 omits its conserved ending phenylalanine or tryptophan, so a read error is the likely source. The limits of the CDR3 on the DNA are not certain, so only TCRdb's listed CDR3 is given. The genes are TRBV7-8 and TRBJ1-1; the table's TRBD1 call for D was not verified on the DNA. Germline V lookup: CDR1 SGHVS, CDR2 FQNEAQ. The CDR3 is made up of 12 amino acids, end residues included. CDR3 loop: CASNGAGTEACL.

This clonotype was seen many times. V gene TRBV7-3 combines with J gene TRBJ2-2; tentatively, D is TRBD1 (6 bases). Germline CDR1 reads SGHTA; CDR2 reads FQGTGA. V lost 5 bases and J lost 1, with 14 bases in between. There are 16 residues in the CDR3. CDR3 nucleotide sequence: TGTGCCAGCAGCCGAAACAGGGTCGGGAACACCGGGGAGCTGTTTTTT. Translating it yields CASSRNRVGNTGELFF.

A word on this clonotype: Possible read error: a much larger clone is one base away. V and J are TRBV12-3 or TRBV12-4 and TRBJ1-1; the D gene is possibly TRBD1 (5 bases). The CDR3 loop spans 12 amino acids. CDR3: CASSFTGAEACF. The DNA for the CDR3 is TGTGCCAGCAGTTTTACTGGGGCCGAAGCTTGCTTT.

This clonotype was observed at least ten times. This chain joins TRBV6-2 or TRBV6-3 and TRBJ2-2; 8 nucleotides align to TRBD2. Germline V lookup: CDR1 MNHEY, CDR2 SVGEGT. The CDR3 consists of 18 residues. The V and J ends lost 6 bases and 0 bases, in that order; junction bases with no gene match: 12. The CDR3 DNA reads TGTGCCAGCAGCTGGGGAACTAGCGGACTCGCGAACACCGGGGAGCTGTTTTTT. Translation: CASSWGTSGLANTGELFF.

This clonotype was observed at least ten times. The rearrangement links TRBV14 to TRBJ2-5; the D gene is possibly TRBD2 (6 bases). Germline CDR1 and CDR2: SGHDN and FVKESK. This CDR3 contains 16 residues. V was clipped by 4 bases and J by 0 bases, with 15 bases between them. Written as DNA, the CDR3 is TGTGCCAGCAGCCCCCAGAACCGGGACTACCAAGAGACCCAGTACTTC. Encoded protein: CASSPQNRDYQETQYF. The full variable domain, rest sourced from reference TRBV14 and TRBJ2-5, is EAGVTQFPSHSVIEKGQTVTLRCDPISGHDNLYWYRRVMGKEIKFLLHFVKESKQDESGMPNNRFLAERTGGTYSTLKVQPAELEDSGVYFCASSPQNRDYQETQYFGPGTRLLVL.